This T cell receptor beta chain was sequenced for a study of T cell repertoires in cytomegalovirus infection. Study in general: TCR beta signatures that were public indicated CMV infection and matching HLA type. Findings and caveats of the study: Adding up the frequency of public TCR beta families identified people who carried CMV plus the relevant HLA. The ex vivo response was dominated by HLA-C-restricted CMV-specific TCR beta clonotypes.

V was trimmed by 5 bases and J by 14 bases, leaving 16 bases between them. The CDR3 extends over 13 amino acids. MiXCR was run by TCRdb on the reads, yielding one entry per CDR3 protein. The sample holds a few hundred thousand distinct CDR3 sequences; about 39% are singletons and the top ten take 48%. A note on this clonotype: Its antigen is currently unknown.

This sequence was found in a human donor in good health (CMV status not recorded). Some clones in this sample may be carry-over from other donors' samples. Sequenced here: cultured PBMCs, sampled from culture after CMV antigen stimulation. The gene calls are TRBV12-3 or TRBV12-4 and TRBJ1-6; no reliable D call. CDR3 in amino acids: CASSPGRGRALHF. CDR3 coding DNA: TGTGCCAGCAGTCCCGGACGGGGTCGAGCCCTCCACTTT.